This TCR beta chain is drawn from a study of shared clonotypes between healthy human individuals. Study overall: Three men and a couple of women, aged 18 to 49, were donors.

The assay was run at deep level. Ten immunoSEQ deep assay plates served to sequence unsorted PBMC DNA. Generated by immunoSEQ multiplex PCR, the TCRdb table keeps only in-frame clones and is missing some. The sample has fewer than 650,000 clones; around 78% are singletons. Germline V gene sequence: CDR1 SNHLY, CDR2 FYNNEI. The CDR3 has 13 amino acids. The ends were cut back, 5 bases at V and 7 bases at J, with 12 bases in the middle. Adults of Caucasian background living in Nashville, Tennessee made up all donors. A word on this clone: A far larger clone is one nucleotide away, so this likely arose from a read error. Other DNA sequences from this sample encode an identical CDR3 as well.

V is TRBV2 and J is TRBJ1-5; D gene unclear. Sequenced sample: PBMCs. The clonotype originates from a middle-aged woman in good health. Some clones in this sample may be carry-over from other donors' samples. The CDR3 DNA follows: TGTGCCAGCAGTTTTGCAGGAGACCAGCCCCAGCATTTT. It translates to CASSFAGDQPQHF.